The rows below give T cell receptor beta chains drawn from one sample of a study of Ad26.COV2.S vaccination and SARS-CoV-2 variants. The repertoire was sequenced with immunoSEQ multiplex PCR; TCRdb's copy has only in-frame clones and lacks some. Of hundreds of thousands of clones listed, 80% to 90% were seen once; the top ten hold about 1.5%. Sample: peripheral blood, taken in a trial of Ad26.COV2.S vaccine versus placebo. These receptors all come from a person between 18 and 65 years old who received the Ad26.COV2.S COVID-19 vaccine or a placebo. Each CDR3 is given with its conserved first and last residue. Each record gives: clone size, D gene, J gene, V gene, CDR3 protein, CDR3 DNA. D genes are given only for firm matches. The listing skips clone size in some rows; elsewhere it reads once, few, many or a size class.

.	TRBD1	TRBJ1-1	TRBV7-9	CASSSRQGTNTEAFF	TGTGCCAGCAGCTCGCGACAGGGGACGAACACTGAAGCTTTCTTT
.	.	TRBJ1-5	TRBV27	CASSFGENQPQHF	TGTGCCAGCAGTTTCGGAGAGAATCAGCCCCAGCATTTT
few	.	TRBJ2-6	TRBV7-6	CASSQPWGDGANVLTF	TGTGCCAGCAGCCAACCCTGGGGGGATGGGGCCAACGTCCTGACTTTC
.	TRBD2	TRBJ2-7	TRBV2	CASLILAGADEQYF	TGTGCCAGCCTTATACTAGCGGGAGCCGACGAGCAGTACTTC
.	.	TRBJ2-5	TRBV9	CASSVGVSQETQYF	TGTGCCAGCAGCGTAGGGGTATCTCAAGAGACCCAGTACTTC
.	.	TRBJ1-1	TRBV7-2	CASSLQGGGAFF	TGTGCCAGCAGCTTACAGGGCGGGGGAGCTTTCTTT
.	TRBD1	TRBJ1-1	TRBV10-3	CAISEGIGTVQNGTEAFF	TGTGCCATCAGTGAGGGAATTGGGACAGTGCAAAATGGGACTGAAGCTTTCTTT
few	TRBD1	TRBJ1-5	TRBV28	CASSQPVGHGTVNQPQHF	TGTGCCAGCAGCCAACCCGTGGGCCACGGGACAGTCAATCAGCCCCAGCATTTT
once	.	TRBJ2-7	TRBV10-1	CASSESDYSYEQYF	TGCGCCAGCAGTGAGTCGGACTACTCCTACGAGCAGTACTTC
.	.	TRBJ1-2	TRBV11-2	CASSLDGGQRFNYGYTF	TGTGCCAGCAGCTTAGATGGAGGACAGAGATTTAACTATGGCTACACCTTC
.	TRBD1	TRBJ2-7	TRBV27	CASTRKGTAGEQYF	TGTGCCAGCACCAGGAAGGGGACAGCCGGCGAGCAGTACTTC
.	.	TRBJ2-7	TRBV12-3/TRBV12-4	CASSLVGAYEQYF	TGTGCCAGCAGTTTAGTGGGGGCCTACGAGCAGTACTTC
.	.	TRBJ1-2	TRBV10-3	CATTRGPEGYTF	TGTGCCACCACGCGGGGGCCCGAGGGCTACACCTTC
.	.	TRBJ2-1	TRBV27	CASSLSSREDEQFF	TGTGCCAGCAGTTTATCGTCGAGGGAAGATGAGCAGTTCTTC
.	.	TRBJ2-3	TRBV7-9	CASSLGHPGGRGADTQYF	TGTGCCAGCAGCTTAGGACACCCTGGCGGACGAGGGGCAGATACGCAGTATTTT
.	.	TRBJ2-1	TRBV15	CATSTPEKKHEQFF	TGTGCCACCAGCACCCCTGAGAAAAAGCATGAGCAGTTCTTC
.	.	TRBJ2-1	TRBV11-3	CASSLGGEGYNEQFF	TGTGCCAGCAGCTTAGGAGGTGAGGGGTACAATGAGCAGTTCTTC
.	.	TRBJ2-3	TRBV5-4	CASSRQSGYSTDTQYF	TGTGCCAGCAGCCGTCAAAGCGGTTATAGCACAGATACGCAGTATTTT
.	TRBD1	TRBJ1-4	TRBV14	CASSLRRGTNEKLFF	TGTGCCAGCAGCCTCCGCAGGGGGACTAATGAAAAACTGTTTTTT
.	.	TRBJ2-2	TRBV6-4	CASSEYYTGELFF	TGTGCCAGCAGTGAATACTACACCGGGGAGCTGTTTTTT
.	.	TRBJ1-2	TRBV6-5	CASSYRDRAGGYTF	TGTGCCAGCAGTTACAGGGACCGGGCAGGTGGCTACACCTTC
.	TRBD2	TRBJ2-7	TRBV3-1/TRBV3-2	CASSQTSLAGGYEQYF	TGTGCCAGCAGCCAAACCTCTCTAGCGGGAGGATACGAGCAGTACTTC
.	.	TRBJ1-6	TRBV27	CASSWGNNSPLHF	TGTGCCAGCAGCTGGGGCAATAATTCACCCCTCCACTTT
.	.	TRBJ2-3	TRBV9	CASKSMVTDTQYF	TGTGCCAGCAAATCGATGGTCACAGATACGCAGTATTTT
.	.	TRBJ1-2	TRBV19	CASSPGGFYGYTF	TGTGCCAGTAGTCCCGGGGGGTTTTATGGCTACACCTTC
.	TRBD1	TRBJ1-5	TRBV5-6	CASSLTGQGRNQPQHF	TGTGCCAGCAGCTTGACAGGACAGGGTCGTAATCAGCCCCAGCATTTT
.	.	TRBJ1-3	TRBV7-6	CASSLAFRDASSGNTIYF	TGTGCCAGCAGCTTAGCGTTTCGGGACGCCAGCTCTGGAAACACCATATATTTT
.	.	TRBJ1-2	TRBV19	CASSPGANYGYTF	TGTGCCAGTAGTCCAGGGGCTAACTATGGCTACACCTTC
once	TRBD1	TRBJ1-4	TRBV27	CASSFRGTGPSEKLFF	TGTGCCAGCAGTTTCCGCGGGACAGGCCCTTCCGAAAAACTGTTTTTT
.	.	TRBJ2-7	TRBV6-2/TRBV6-3	CASSYSGEQYF	TGTGCCAGCAGTTACTCGGGGGAGCAGTACTTC
.	.	TRBJ2-1	TRBV24-1	CATSDLGAESYNEQFF	TGTGCCACCAGTGATTTAGGAGCGGAGTCCTACAATGAGCAGTTCTTC
.	.	TRBJ2-6	TRBV10-3	CAISDQNSGANVLTF	TGTGCCATCAGTGACCAGAACTCTGGGGCCAACGTCCTGACTTTC
.	.	TRBJ2-5	TRBV5-1	CASSLGGNQETQYF	TGCGCCAGCAGCTTAGGCGGGAACCAAGAGACCCAGTACTTC
.	.	TRBJ1-2	TRBV6-5	CASSYSSTGWPGGYTF	TGTGCCAGCAGTTACTCCTCGACAGGCTGGCCGGGGGGCTACACCTTC
.	.	TRBJ2-4	TRBV5-5	CASSLGLVGIQYF	TGTGCCAGCAGCTTGGGGCTAGTGGGCATTCAGTACTTC
.	TRBD1	TRBJ1-6	TRBV27	CASSLTGGVRNSPLHF	TGTGCCAGCAGTTTAACAGGGGGCGTCCGCAATTCACCCCTCCACTTT
.	.	TRBJ1-6	TRBV6-6	CASSYRGEDSPLHF	TGTGCCAGCAGTTACAGGGGTGAGGATTCACCCCTCCACTTT